The 6 T cell receptor beta chains below were found in one sample sequenced in a study of shared clonotypes between healthy human individuals. Data came from immunoSEQ multiplex PCR; TCRdb stores just in-frame clones and leaves some out. The table includes about 490,000 clones, roughly 80% detected once. The sample was PBMCs. The receptors originated from a woman between 40 and 50 years old in good health. Some clones in this sample may be carry-over from other donors' samples.

This clone has only one observation. V usage is TRBV18 and J usage is TRBJ1-4, with D perhaps matching TRBD1 (5 bases). CDR3 length equals 15 residues. Germline loops: CDR1 KGHSH, CDR2 LQKENI. V lost 6 bases, J lost 4 bases, and 15 bases lay in between. Here the CDR3 DNA reads TGTGCCAGCTCCCCCCGGGGCAGACTTAATGAAAAACTGTTTTTT. Residues: CASSPRGRLNEKLFF. The full variable domain, its missing parts supplied by reference TRBV18 and TRBJ1-4, is NAGVMQNPRHLVRRRGQEARLRCSPMKGHSHVYWYRQLPEEGLKFMVYLQKENIIDESGMPKERFSAEFPKEGPSILRIQQVVRGDSAAYFCASSPRGRLNEKLFFGSGTQLSVL.

The genes are TRBV9 and TRBJ2-5; the D gene is possibly TRBD2 (6 bases). This CDR3 comprises 21 residues. CDR1 SGDLS and CDR2 YYNGEE come from the germline V gene. Trimming pared 0 bases from V and 4 bases from J, leaving 31 bases between. This chain's CDR3 is CASSVGAEGTRRAKVRETQYF. DNA for the CDR3: TGTGCCAGCAGCGTAGGGGCCGAGGGAACGCGGAGGGCCAAAGTTAGAGAGACCCAGTACTTC.

Only one count was recorded for this clone. Other DNA variants within this sample encode the same CDR3. The chain recombines TRBV5-1 with TRBJ2-3; tentatively, D is TRBD2 (6 bases). The germline gives CDR1 SGHRS, CDR2 YFSETQ. V shed 7 bases and J shed 6 bases, with 15 bases lying between them. This CDR3 spans 13 amino acids. CDR3 protein: CASRDSPTDTQYF. DNA of the CDR3: TGCGCCAGCCGGGACTCACCCACTGATACGCAGTATTTT.

The chain uses TRBV19 and TRBJ2-7; D is possibly TRBD1 (6 bases). In germline, CDR1 is LNHDA, CDR2 SQIVND (reference sequence). The CDR3 is made up of 14 amino acids. Trimming stripped 6 bases from V and 2 bases from J, with 14 bases between. In DNA form, the CDR3 reads TGTGCCAGTAGCCGCCGGGACATTCCCTACGAGCAGTACTTC. It translates to CASSRRDIPYEQYF.

The chain joins TRBV5-6 to TRBJ2-1; 12 positions agree with TRBD2. CDR1 and CDR2 from the germline V gene are SGHDT and YYEEEE. V shed 4 bases, J shed 9 bases, and the junction held 20 bases outside the gene matches. This CDR3 has 19 amino acids. CDR3 DNA sequence: TGTGCCAGCAGCAAAGGACTAGCGGGAACCCCGTTTAGGAACACTGAGCAGTTCTTC. This sequence encodes CASSKGLAGTPFRNTEQFF.

The rearrangement joins TRBV7-2 to TRBJ2-7; D might be TRBD2 (5 bases). Trimming removed 5 bases from V and 7 bases from J, with 18 bases in between. This CDR3 is 14 amino acids long. Germline V gene sequence: CDR1 SGHTA, CDR2 FQGNSA. CDR3 nucleotide sequence: TGTGCCAGCAGCCCGGGAAGCGGACCCTGGGAGCAGTACTTC. Translating gives CASSPGSGPWEQYF.